This TCR beta chain was identified in a study of cytomegalovirus exposure and HLA in healthy donors. General study points: The study carried out a later analysis of TCR beta sequences. It associated some 17,000 of them with specific HLA alleles at a false discovery rate of 0.05. Reports indicate that TCR beta sequences accurately predicted the HLA-A and HLA-B alleles of most subjects.

With 60 Vbeta and 13 Jbeta primers, the PCR was carried out. Using immunoSEQ multiplex PCR, the repertoire was profiled, and TCRdb retains in-frame clones only, with some absent. This table has roughly 120,000 clones, roughly 80% appearing once. Participants comprised healthy donors of bone marrow. V was pared by 5 bases and J by 8 bases, with 9 bases of the junction left unmatched. From germline, CDR1 is SEHNR and CDR2 FQNEAQ (reference sequence). The length of the CDR3 is 14 residues. Note on this clone: What it recognizes is unknown.

The receptor was derived from a woman aged 18-35 years in good health and CMV-seronegative. V usage is TRBV7-9 and J usage is TRBJ2-1; TRBD2 matches at 7 bases. The specimen sequenced was PBMCs. The CDR3 reads CASSPGLVSYEQFF. The CDR3, as DNA: TGTGCCAGCAGCCCCGGACTAGTCAGCTATGAGCAGTTCTTC.